This TCR beta chain was obtained from a study of human T cells and chemical hapten exposure. In TCRdb, the RACE reads were re-called with MiXCR into one record per CDR3 protein. Of 52,000 or so distinct CDR3 sequences listed, over 9% are singletons. V was pared by 3 bases and J by 5 bases, with 11 bases between. This CDR3 spans 14 amino acids. Germline V lookup: CDR1 ENHRY, CDR2 SYGVKD. Time point given: pre-sensitization, week 0. Treatment given: therapeutic diphenylcyclopropenone sensitization with weekly scalp DPC. The sequence was obtained from a man aged 40-50 years with alopecia areata. Some clones in this sample may be carry-over from other donors' samples. The genes are TRBV10-3 and TRBJ1-5; the D gene is possibly TRBD1 (6 bases). This specimen consisted of whole blood, obtained in connection with sensitization to the hapten diphenylcyclopropenone (DPC). This chain's CDR3 is CAISETGLDQPQHF. CDR3 sequence (DNA): TGTGCCATCAGTGAAACAGGGCTAGATCAGCCCCAGCATTTT.